This T cell receptor (beta chain) is from a study of cytomegalovirus exposure and HLA in healthy donors. Study-wide results and caveats: Sequencing depth across donors, presence/absence analyses assumed, was roughly uniform. Sequencing had likely introduced a cluster of highly shared sequence variants as an artifact. Cytomegalovirus status was reportedly diagnosed by the classifier with high specificity and sensitivity. A previous analysis found most TCR beta V segments productive roughly 87% or roughly 30% of the time.

Trimming removed 5 bases from V and 7 bases from J; junction bases left unmatched: 10. Germline V gives CDR1 SGHDT, CDR2 YYEEEE. CDR3 length: 14 residues. This clone was seen only a few times. Its antigen is undetermined. Primers for the PCR totalled 60 Vbeta and 13 Jbeta. Libraries were prepared by immunoSEQ multiplex PCR; TCRdb keeps only in-frame clonotypes and omits some of them. The sample includes 130,000 or so clones, roughly 9.6% of them seen just once. The sequence was obtained from a woman aged 40-49 years in good health and CMV-seropositive. The material sequenced was PBMCs. V and J are TRBV5-6 and TRBJ1-1; TRBD1 aligns across 8 bases. DNA for the CDR3: TGTGCCAGCAGTCGCCCGACAGGGGTCATTGAAGCTTTCTTT. Protein sequence: CASSRPTGVIEAFF. Supplemented by reference TRBV5-6 and TRBJ1-1, the full variable domain reads DAGVTQSPTHLIKTRGQQVTLRCSPKSGHDTVSWYQQALGQGPQFIFQYYEEEERQRGNFPDRFSGHQFPNYSSELNVNALLLGDSALYLCASSRPTGVIEAFFGQGTRLTVV.